This entry features one T cell receptor (beta chain) sequence. What it binds is unknown. The entry originates in a study of response to subunit inactivated influenza vaccine. Overall study results and limits: It was suggested by the authors that few new T cells are recruited by each seasonal influenza vaccination.

Looked up from germline, CDR1 is LGHNA and CDR2 is YSLEER. V was pared by 3 bases and J by 0 bases, with 11 bases between. CDR3 length: 15 residues. One entry per CDR3 protein results from TCRdb running MiXCR on the RT-PCR reads. In the table there are hundreds of thousands of distinct CDR3 sequences, 9% to 15% of which are singletons. The sequences come from non-naive T cells sorted from PBMCs, collected less than 15 days before vaccination. This chain links TRBV4-3 with TRBJ2-5; TRBD1 is a possible D gene (5 bases). The sequence was collected from a middle-aged man who received an inactivated influenza vaccine. CDR3 loop: CASSQVQENQETQYF. CDR3 bases: TGCGCCAGCAGCCAGGTACAGGAGAACCAAGAGACCCAGTACTTC.